The clone carrying this T cell receptor (beta chain) was detected only a few times. The data derive from a study of cytomegalovirus exposure and HLA in healthy donors. Researchers ran the PCR with 60 Vbeta and 13 Jbeta primers. Repertoires were generated with immunoSEQ multiplex PCR, while TCRdb's copy carries only in-frame clones and drops some. The repertoire consists of hundreds of thousands of clones, with 72% occurring once and the leading ten covering 2% to 2.5%. The CDR3 is 16 amino acids. From germline, CDR1 is SGHTA and CDR2 FQGTGA. V shed 5 bases, J shed 5 bases, and the junction held 13 bases outside the gene matches.

The TCR was taken from a female donor in good health and CMV-seronegative. Source material: PBMCs. V gene TRBV7-3 combines with J gene TRBJ1-1; 8 bases align to TRBD1. The DNA for the CDR3 is TGTGCCAGCAGCCACTTGGGGGGCAGGGGGCTTACTGAAGCTTTCTTT. Translating it yields CASSHLGGRGLTEAFF.